The rows below give T cell receptor beta chains drawn from one sample of a study of cytomegalovirus exposure and HLA in healthy donors. The assay was immunoSEQ multiplex PCR, and TCRdb's table has in-frame clones only and misses some. Of about 150,000 clones listed, roughly 78% are singletons. Material: PBMCs. These receptors were collected from a woman between 35 and 50 years old in good health and CMV-seronegative. Each CDR3 is given with its conserved first and last residue. D genes are given only for firm matches. Clone sizes are given selectively: once, few, many, or a class where the clone is expanded.

d_call	v_call	j_call	clone_size	cdr3_nt	cdr3_aa
.	TRBV4-1	TRBJ2-3	.	TGCGCCAGCGGAGGTAACTTTTATACAGATACGCAGTATTTT	CASGGNFYTDTQYF
TRBD2	TRBV9	TRBJ2-3	.	TGTGCCAGCAGCCCCACGCCGGGGGGAGATACGCAGTATTTT	CASSPTPGGDTQYF
TRBD2	TRBV7-9	TRBJ2-2	.	TGTGCCAGCAGCCGAAACAGCGGGGGGGTGACCGGGGAGCTGTTTTTT	CASSRNSGGVTGELFF
.	TRBV4-2	TRBJ1-2	.	TGTGCCAGCAGCCAACGGTCTGACTATGGCTACACCTTC	CASSQRSDYGYTF
.	TRBV5-4	TRBJ2-1	.	TGTGCCAGCAGCTTCCCCTGGGCTGGCGCCGATGAGCAGTTCTTC	CASSFPWAGADEQFF
TRBD2	TRBV7-3	TRBJ2-1	.	TGTGCCAGCAGCACGGGACTAGCGGCAAATGAGCAGTTCTTC	CASSTGLAANEQFF
.	TRBV6-6	TRBJ1-6	.	TGTGCCAGCAGTTACTCGCTGGACAGAAATAATTCACCCCTCCACTTT	CASSYSLDRNNSPLHF
.	TRBV7-2	TRBJ2-7	.	TGTGCCAGCAGCTCTCAGGGGAGCCTTGGGGAGCAGTACTTC	CASSSQGSLGEQYF
TRBD2	TRBV19	TRBJ2-5	.	TGTGCCAGTAGTAAGGGGAGGGAAGGGTACCAAGAGACCCAGTACTTC	CASSKGREGYQETQYF
TRBD1	TRBV30	TRBJ1-6	.	TGTGCCCCCGACCCCCTCACAGGGGCGAATTCACCCCTCCACTTT	CAPDPLTGANSPLHF
.	TRBV6-5	TRBJ1-1	.	TGTGCCAGCAGTGAACAGTTGCTGAACACTGAAGCTTTCTTT	CASSEQLLNTEAFF
TRBD1	TRBV14	TRBJ1-2	.	TGTGCCAGCAGCCCTGGACAGGGCTATAGATCGAATGGCTACACCTTC	CASSPGQGYRSNGYTF
.	TRBV5-6	TRBJ2-7	.	TGTGCCAGCAGCCCCACACTCCAGGGGTTGTACGAGCAGTACTTC	CASSPTLQGLYEQYF
TRBD2	TRBV6-1	TRBJ2-3	.	TGTGCCAGCAGTGAAAGGGGACTAGACACAGATACGCAGTATTTT	CASSERGLDTDTQYF
.	TRBV28	TRBJ1-6	.	TGTGCCAGCGCACCGGAGGGAGCGAATTCACCCCTCCACTTT	CASAPEGANSPLHF
TRBD1	TRBV27	TRBJ1-2	few	TGTGCCAGCAGTCCTGGGACAGGGTCCAACTATGGCTACACCTTC	CASSPGTGSNYGYTF